These 29 T cell receptor beta chains were sequenced from one sample in a study of cytomegalovirus exposure and HLA in healthy donors. PCR amplification relied on 60 Vbeta primers (plus 13 Jbeta primers). TCRdb's copy holds only in-frame clones and misses some; the assay was immunoSEQ multiplex PCR. Of some 45,000 clones listed, about 73% are singletons. The sample was PBMCs. Receptors originate from a woman in her twenties or thirties in good health and CMV-seronegative.

The chain couples TRBV5-1 to TRBJ2-5; D is unresolved. The CDR3 extends over 14 amino acids. V was pared by 0 bases and J by 5 bases, with 11 bases between. CDR1 and CDR2 from the germline V gene are SGHRS and YFSETQ. This chain's CDR3 is CASSLEQWAETQYF. In DNA, the CDR3 is TGCGCCAGCAGCTTGGAGCAGTGGGCGGAGACCCAGTACTTC.

V and J are TRBV7-2 and TRBJ2-7; 7 positions agree with TRBD1. This CDR3 comprises 13 residues. With V trimmed by 5 bases and J by 6 bases, 7 bases remained unmatched. In germline, CDR1 is SGHTA, CDR2 FQGNSA. In nucleotides, the CDR3 is TGTGCCAGCAGCGCTAGACAGGGTCTCGAGCAGTACTTC. Amino acids: CASSARQGLEQYF. Using reference TRBV7-2 and TRBJ2-7 for the parts outside the CDR3, the full variable domain is GAGVSQSPSNKVTEKGKDVELRCDPISGHTALYWYRQSLGQGLEFLIYFQGNSAPDKSGLPSDRFSAERTGGSVSTLTIQRTQQEDSAVYLCASSARQGLEQYFGPGTRLTVT.

This chain links TRBV5-1 with TRBJ1-3; no clear D. Germline V gene sequence: CDR1 SGHRS, CDR2 YFSETQ. V was cut by 4 bases and J by 0 bases, with 11 bases left in between. This CDR3 has 15 amino acids. CDR3 nucleotides: TGCGCCAGCAGCAGCCAAGAAGCCTCTGGAAACACCATATATTTT. Its protein is CASSSQEASGNTIYF.

Only one count was recorded for this clone. The chain links TRBV5-1 to TRBJ1-5; D call uncertain. CDR3 length: 13 residues. CDR1 SGHRS and CDR2 YFSETQ come from the germline V gene. Trimming shortened V by 4 bases and J by 8 bases, and 13 bases separated the two germline ends. This CDR3 is CASSAGADEPQHF. CDR3 bases: TGCGCCAGCAGCGCCGGTGCCGATGAGCCCCAGCATTTT.

The chain carries TRBV5-1 and TRBJ1-6; 7 positions match TRBD1. V shed 4 bases, J shed 5 bases, and the junction held 6 bases outside the gene matches. CDR3 size: 15 residues. The germline gives CDR1 SGHRS, CDR2 YFSETQ. CDR3 residues: CASSPGTENNSPLHF. As DNA, the CDR3 is TGCGCCAGCAGCCCCGGGACAGAGAATAATTCACCCCTCCACTTT.

The chain recombines TRBV2 with TRBJ1-2, with 10 bases that match TRBD1. Trimming cost V 3 bases and J 5 bases; bases outside gene matches: 6. The CDR3 is 15 residues long. Germline V gene sequence: CDR1 SNHLY, CDR2 FYNNEI. The CDR3 spells CASSDRDRGRYGYTF. Written as DNA, the CDR3 is TGTGCCAGCAGTGACCGGGACAGGGGCCGATATGGCTACACCTTC.

The chain employs TRBV6-5 and TRBJ2-7; D may be TRBD1 (6 bases). Trimming left V 6 bases short and J 3 bases short, with 18 bases between. CDR1 and CDR2 (germline): MNHEY, SVGAGI. The CDR3 totals 15 residues. The CDR3 region has the DNA TGTGCCAGCAGCCGGGACAAGTCCTCGAACTACGAGCAGTACTTC. It translates to CASSRDKSSNYEQYF.

The chain couples TRBV28 to TRBJ1-5; a weak D match, TRBD1 (6 bases). Trimming pared 3 bases from V and 5 bases from J, leaving 17 bases between. Germline CDR1 reads MDHEN; CDR2 reads SYDVKM. The CDR3 has 16 amino acids. CDR3 sequence: CASSFVNRALDQPQHF. The CDR3 DNA reads TGTGCCAGCAGTTTCGTTAACAGGGCGTTGGATCAGCCCCAGCATTTT.

This chain links TRBV5-6 with TRBJ2-7, with TRBD2 identical over 14 bases. Germline loops: CDR1 SGHDT, CDR2 YYEEEE. V dropped 4 bases and J dropped 2; count of bases not matched to a gene: 2. This CDR3 contains 15 residues. The CDR3 bases are TGTGCCAGCAGCCGACTAGCGGGAGGGACCTACGAGCAGTACTTC. Translating it yields CASSRLAGGTYEQYF.

The V call is TRBV5-1, the J call TRBJ1-2, with 10 nucleotides matching TRBD1. The CDR3 is 16 amino acids. Germline CDR1 SGHRS, CDR2 YFSETQ. The junction had 10 bases not matched to a gene; V was cut back by 4 bases and J by 4 bases. The CDR3 spells CASSATRDRGSYGYTF. As DNA, the CDR3 is TGCGCCAGCAGCGCTACCCGGGACAGGGGATCCTATGGCTACACCTTC.

V gene TRBV27 combines with J gene TRBJ2-2; D gene unclear. Trimming shortened V by 4 bases and J by 2 bases, and 8 bases separated the two germline ends. Germline CDR1 and CDR2: MNHEY and SMNVEV (reference sequence). The CDR3 runs to 14 residues. In DNA, the CDR3 is TGTGCCAGCAGTTGGTCGGTTAACACCGGGGAGCTGTTTTTT. Its translation is CASSWSVNTGELFF.

This chain connects TRBV7-6 to TRBJ1-1, with no clear D. Trimming stripped 5 bases from V and 4 bases from J, with 11 bases between. This CDR3 is 13 amino acids long. Per germline, CDR1 SGHVS and CDR2 FNYEAQ. The CDR3: CASSPTRSTEAFF. The CDR3 bases are TGTGCCAGCAGCCCTACAAGGAGCACTGAAGCTTTCTTT.

The chain combines TRBV28 with TRBJ1-1; 7 bases match TRBD1. This CDR3 region has 13 residues. Germline V gene data show CDR1 as MDHEN and CDR2 as SYDVKM. V trimming: 6 bases; J trimming: 0 bases; junction bases outside the gene matches: 1. CDR3 in DNA: TGTGCCAGCAGACAGGGGCTGAACACTGAAGCTTTCTTT. Its protein product is CASRQGLNTEAFF.

This clone showed up just a few times. The chain couples TRBV28 to TRBJ1-5; TRBD1 aligns across 8 bases. J was trimmed by 7 bases and V by 3 bases; bases with no gene match: 11. The V gene's germline CDR1 is MDHEN and CDR2 SYDVKM. This CDR3 comprises 16 residues. The CDR3 is CASSFLDRGGRQPQHF. The CDR3 DNA is TGTGCCAGCAGTTTTCTCGACAGGGGCGGTCGGCAGCCCCAGCATTTT.

The V gene is TRBV28, the J gene TRBJ1-1; 7 bases line up with TRBD1. This CDR3 comprises 14 residues. In germline, CDR1 is MDHEN, CDR2 SYDVKM. Losses at the gene ends were 6 bases for V and 5 bases for J; bases not matched to a gene: 9. The CDR3 region has the DNA TGTGCCAGCAGGCCCGGGACAGAACTGACTGAAGCTTTCTTT. It translates to CASRPGTELTEAFF.

This clone showed up just a few times. This CDR3 is also generated by other DNA sequences in the sample. V gene TRBV18 combines with J gene TRBJ2-5, with no clear D. The CDR3 is 12 amino acids. The germline CDR1 and CDR2 sequences are KGHSH and LQKENI. The V gene lost 3 bases and the J gene lost 2 bases, with 4 bases spanning the gap. The CDR3 coding sequence is TGTGCCAGCTCACCTAATCAAGAGACCCAGTACTTC. As protein: CASSPNQETQYF.

Only one count was recorded for this clone. The rearrangement links TRBV4-2 to TRBJ2-7; possible D gene TRBD1, 5 bases. V was clipped by 5 bases and J by 2 bases, with 10 bases between them. Per the germline V gene, CDR1 is LGHNA and CDR2 is YNFKEQ. CDR3 length equals 13 residues. CDR3 sequence reads: CASSYQGTYEQYF. CDR3 DNA: TGTGCCAGCAGCTACCAGGGAACCTACGAGCAGTACTTC.

The CDR3 bases are TGCAGCGTTGAATGGGGGCCTCAGTACAATGAGCAGTTCTTC. Its protein product is CSVEWGPQYNEQFF. The chain employs TRBV29-1 and TRBJ2-1; possibly TRBD1 for D (6 bases). Germline CDR1 and CDR2: SQVTM and ANQGSEA. Between the trimmed V and J ends, which lost 2 bases and 4 bases, there was a span of 12 bases. The CDR3 extends over 14 amino acids.

The chain employs TRBV6-5 and TRBJ2-7; maybe TRBD1 (5 bases). Germline CDR1 MNHEY, CDR2 SVGAGI. The CDR3 has 13 residues. The V end lost 2 bases, the J end lost 5 bases, and 10 bases lay between the germline ends. The CDR3, as DNA: TGTGCCAGCAGTTACACCAGGGTCCACGAGCAGTACTTC. This encodes CASSYTRVHEQYF.

The DNA for the CDR3 is TGTGCCAGCAGTGAAGGCCCCACAGGGGTGCAGCCCCAGCATTTT. It is translated as CASSEGPTGVQPQHF. The chain joins TRBV2 to TRBJ1-5; 7 bases map to TRBD1. Germline V gene data show CDR1 as SNHLY and CDR2 as FYNNEI. V trimming: 1 base; J trimming: 7 bases; junction bases outside the gene matches: 7. CDR3 length equals 15 residues. Together with reference TRBV2 and TRBJ1-5, the CDR3 gives the full variable domain: EPEVTQTPSHQVTQMGQEVILRCVPISNHLYFYWYRQILGQKVEFLVSFYNNEISEKSEIFDDQFSVERPDGSNFTLKIRSTKLEDSAMYFCASSEGPTGVQPQHFGDGTRLSIL.

This clone was observed a single time. The chain combines TRBV14 with TRBJ2-1, with 7 bases lining up with TRBD2. The CDR3 has 14 residues. V shed 4 bases and J 16 bases; nucleotides not matched to a gene: 16. CDR1 and CDR2 from the germline V gene are SGHDN and FVKESK. The CDR3 loop reads CASSPWTSLLPFFF. CDR3 in DNA: TGTGCCAGCAGCCCTTGGACTAGTCTCCTCCCGTTTTTCTTC.

The chain links TRBV14 to TRBJ1-2; TRBD1 is a possible D gene (5 bases). Germline CDR1 SGHDN, CDR2 FVKESK. This CDR3 spans 14 amino acids. The V end was cut by 4 bases, the J end by 8 bases, with 17 bases between. The CDR3 region is CASSRGRDWGGYTF. CDR3 DNA: TGTGCCAGCAGCCGAGGGAGGGACTGGGGAGGCTACACCTTC.

The rearrangement joins TRBV15 to TRBJ2-7; 7 bases are a match to TRBD1. The CDR3 is 14 residues long. V trimming: 3 bases; J trimming: 0 bases; junction bases outside the gene matches: 2. Germline loops: CDR1 LNHNV, CDR2 YYDKDF (reference sequence). The CDR3 coding sequence is TGTGCCACCAGCAGGGACAGGAACTCCTACGAGCAGTACTTC. Residues: CATSRDRNSYEQYF.

The chain carries TRBV6-6 and TRBJ1-1; possibly TRBD1 for D (5 bases). Germline V CDR1 and CDR2: MNHNY, SVGAGI (reference sequence). V was shortened by 0 bases and J by 2 bases, with 7 bases between the two germline ends. The CDR3 contains 14 residues. The CDR3 DNA follows: TGTGCCAGCAGTTACTCGACAGCAAACACTGAAGCTTTCTTT. Its protein is CASSYSTANTEAFF.

The V call is TRBV28, the J call TRBJ2-3; 9 bases are a match to TRBD2. The germline V gene has CDR1 MDHEN and CDR2 SYDVKM. The CDR3 sequence is 16 residues long. Germline trimming cut 8 bases from V and 7 bases from J; bases unmatched to any gene: 16. The CDR3 nucleotides read TGTGCCAGCGGCCTCTATAGCGGGGGCCGAGTAAATACGCAGTATTTT. Residues: CASGLYSGGRVNTQYF. The whole variable domain, filled in from reference TRBV28 and TRBJ2-3, reads DVKVTQSSRYLVKRTGEKVFLECVQDMDHENMFWYRQDPGLGLRLIYFSYDVKMKEKGDIPEGYSVSREKKERFSLILESASTNQTSMYLCASGLYSGGRVNTQYFGPGTRLTVL.

This clone appeared a single time. J is TRBJ2-7 and V is TRBV7-9; 8 bases are shared with TRBD1. This CDR3 has 15 amino acids. J lost 7 bases, V lost 3 bases, and 11 bases had no gene match. From germline, CDR1 is SEHNR and CDR2 FQNEAQ (reference sequence). Here the CDR3 DNA reads TGTGCCAGCAGCTTTAGGACAGGGATTGTATGGGAGCAGTACTTC. This encodes CASSFRTGIVWEQYF.

The genes are TRBV28 and TRBJ2-1, with 9 bases that match TRBD2. Trimming at V came to 3 bases and at J to 5 bases, leaving 8 bases not matched to a gene. The CDR3 is 16 amino acids. Per germline, CDR1 MDHEN and CDR2 SYDVKM. CDR3 in DNA: TGTGCCAGCAGTTTTTGGGAACTAGCGGGCAACAATGAGCAGTTCTTC. Translation gives CASSFWELAGNNEQFF.

The chain recombines TRBV20-1 with TRBJ2-7, with D perhaps matching TRBD2 (5 bases). CDR3 length: 11 residues. The germline gives CDR1 DFQATT, CDR2 SNEGSKA (reference sequence). V was clipped by 6 bases and J by 5 bases, with 11 bases between them. Here the CDR3 reads CSAQRRDEQYF. DNA of the CDR3: TGCAGTGCCCAACGGCGGGACGAGCAGTACTTC.

The table lists this clone with a few counts. This chain connects TRBV5-6 to TRBJ1-1; no definite D call. This CDR3 has 13 amino acids. The V end lost 4 bases, the J end lost 3 bases, and 10 bases lay between the germline ends. CDR1 and CDR2 from the germline V gene are SGHDT and YYEEEE. CDR3 nucleotide sequence: TGTGCCAGCAGCCCTGTGCAGGACACTGAAGCTTTCTTT. It codes for CASSPVQDTEAFF.